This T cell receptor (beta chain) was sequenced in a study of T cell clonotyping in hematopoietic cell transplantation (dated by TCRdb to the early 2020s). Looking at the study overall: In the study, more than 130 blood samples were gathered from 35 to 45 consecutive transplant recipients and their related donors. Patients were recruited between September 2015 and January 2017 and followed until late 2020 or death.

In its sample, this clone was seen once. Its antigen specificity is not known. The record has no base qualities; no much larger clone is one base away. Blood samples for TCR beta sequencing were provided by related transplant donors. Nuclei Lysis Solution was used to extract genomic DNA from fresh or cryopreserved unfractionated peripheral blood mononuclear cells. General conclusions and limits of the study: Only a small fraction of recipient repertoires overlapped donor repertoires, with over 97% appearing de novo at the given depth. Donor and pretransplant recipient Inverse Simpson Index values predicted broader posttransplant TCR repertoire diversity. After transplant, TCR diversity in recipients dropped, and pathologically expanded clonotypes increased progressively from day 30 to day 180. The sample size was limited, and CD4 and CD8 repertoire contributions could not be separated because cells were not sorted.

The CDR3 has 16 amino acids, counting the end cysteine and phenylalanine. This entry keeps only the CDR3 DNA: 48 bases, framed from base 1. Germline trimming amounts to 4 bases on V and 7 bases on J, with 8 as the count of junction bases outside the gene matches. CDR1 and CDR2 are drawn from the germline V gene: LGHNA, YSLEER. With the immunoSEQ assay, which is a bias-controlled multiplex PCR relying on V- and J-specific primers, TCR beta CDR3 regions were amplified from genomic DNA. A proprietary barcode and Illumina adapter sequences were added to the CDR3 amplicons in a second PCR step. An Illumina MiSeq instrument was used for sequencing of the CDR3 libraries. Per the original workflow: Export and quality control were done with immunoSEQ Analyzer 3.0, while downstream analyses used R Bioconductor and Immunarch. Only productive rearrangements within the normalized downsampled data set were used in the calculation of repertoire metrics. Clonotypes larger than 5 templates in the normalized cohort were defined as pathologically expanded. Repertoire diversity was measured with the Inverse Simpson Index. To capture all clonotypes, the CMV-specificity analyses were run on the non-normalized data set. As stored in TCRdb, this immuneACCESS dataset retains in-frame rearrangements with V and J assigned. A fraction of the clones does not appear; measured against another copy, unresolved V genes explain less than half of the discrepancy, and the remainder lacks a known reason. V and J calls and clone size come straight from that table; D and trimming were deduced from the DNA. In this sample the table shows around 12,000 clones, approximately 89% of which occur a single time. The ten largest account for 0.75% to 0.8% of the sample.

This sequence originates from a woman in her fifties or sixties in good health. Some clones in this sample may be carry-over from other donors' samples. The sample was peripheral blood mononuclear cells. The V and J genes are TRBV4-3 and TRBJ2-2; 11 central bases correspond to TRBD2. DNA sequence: TGCGCCAGCAGCCTGAGTAGCGGGGGGGCTGACGGGGAGCTGTTTTTT. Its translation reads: CASSLSSGGADGELFF.